The source of this TCR beta chain is a study of a mutant IDH1 vaccine in newly diagnosed glioma. About the study: Vaccination followed radiotherapy alone by 4-6 weeks, or accompanied temozolomide cycles.

The time point here: week 11, during vaccination. A single vaccine dose contained 300 ug of mutant IDH1 20-mer peptide, and topical imiquimod was used with it. Donors' newly diagnosed IDH1-mutant WHO grade 3 or 4 astrocytomas lacked nuclear ATRX. Measured with immunoSEQ multiplex PCR; TCRdb has only the in-frame clones, and not every one. In the table there are some 120,000 clones, around 80% of which are singletons. The CDR3 is 15 residues long. The germline V gene encodes CDR1 SGHDT and CDR2 YYEEEE. Trimming at V came to 4 bases and at J to 1 base, leaving 4 bases not matched to a gene. On this clone itself: Its antigen is undetermined.

This sequence was found in a man aged 35-49 years with glioma. The chain uses TRBV5-6 and TRBJ1-3; TRBD1 matches at 8 bases. The sequencing here drew on PBMCs, taken from a glioma patient whose treatment included an IDH1 peptide vaccine. The CDR3 bases are TGTGCCAGCAGCCGGACAGGGTGGTCTGGAAACACCATATATTTT. Amino acid sequence: CASSRTGWSGNTIYF.